A selection of T cell receptor beta chains follows, all from one sample in a study of identical twins. TCRdb processed the 5' RACE reads anew with MiXCR; each CDR3 protein has one entry. In the table there are 200,000 to 250,000 distinct CDR3 sequences, roughly 10% of which are singletons. Sequences were obtained from memory T cells sorted from blood. Every receptor here comes from a man aged 50 to 59 in good health. Each CDR3 is given with its conserved first and last residue. The size of a clone is reported for some rows only, either as once, few or many, or as a class for expanded clones.

j_call: TRBJ2-7; v_call: TRBV30; clone_size: many; cdr3_aa: CAWSGSGEQYF
j_call: TRBJ1-1; v_call: TRBV6-2/TRBV6-3; clone_size: NA; cdr3_aa: CATRAPLGQGHTEAFF
j_call: TRBJ1-2; v_call: TRBV29-1; clone_size: many; cdr3_aa: CSVEDRDRGLGYTF
j_call: TRBJ1-1; v_call: TRBV5-1; clone_size: NA; cdr3_aa: CASSLPGPTEAFF
j_call: TRBJ2-1; v_call: TRBV28; clone_size: few; cdr3_aa: CASSSPGGSGYNEQFF
j_call: TRBJ2-3; v_call: TRBV15; clone_size: few; cdr3_aa: CATSRAGGGIDTQYF
j_call: TRBJ1-3; v_call: TRBV4-1; clone_size: many; cdr3_aa: CASSQTGNTIYF
j_call: TRBJ2-1; v_call: TRBV28; clone_size: many; cdr3_aa: CASSPTGVGEQFF
j_call: TRBJ2-3; v_call: TRBV14; clone_size: NA; cdr3_aa: CAGSRRRTGISTDTQYF
j_call: TRBJ1-1; v_call: TRBV3-1; clone_size: few; cdr3_aa: CASSKGGQNTEAFF
j_call: TRBJ2-3; v_call: TRBV12-3/TRBV12-4; clone_size: few; cdr3_aa: CASSSGVPDTQYF
j_call: TRBJ1-3; v_call: TRBV7-2; clone_size: few; cdr3_aa: CASSLAGGRGNTIYF
j_call: TRBJ2-1; v_call: TRBV4-3; clone_size: NA; cdr3_aa: CASSPAGRINYNEQFF
j_call: TRBJ1-1; v_call: TRBV20-1; clone_size: NA; cdr3_aa: CSARSGTMNTEAFF
j_call: TRBJ1-1; v_call: TRBV5-4; clone_size: few; cdr3_aa: CASSLARHTEAFF
j_call: TRBJ1-5; v_call: TRBV11-1; clone_size: many; cdr3_aa: CASTPDRGTQPQHF
j_call: TRBJ2-3; v_call: TRBV5-1; clone_size: few; cdr3_aa: CASSPRESGGSRAHTDTQYF
j_call: TRBJ2-1; v_call: TRBV5-1; clone_size: many; cdr3_aa: CASRRLASGSSYNEQFF
j_call: TRBJ2-3; v_call: TRBV20-1; clone_size: NA; cdr3_aa: CGALPVGGSFTDTQYF
j_call: TRBJ1-5; v_call: TRBV20-1; clone_size: NA; cdr3_aa: CSARDPTGGNQPQHF
j_call: TRBJ1-6; v_call: TRBV12-3/TRBV12-4; clone_size: NA; cdr3_aa: CASSVGDNNSPLHF
j_call: TRBJ2-1; v_call: TRBV5-1; clone_size: many; cdr3_aa: CASTPRGYNEQFF
j_call: TRBJ2-5; v_call: TRBV7-9; clone_size: once; cdr3_aa: CASSQSSGRETQYF
j_call: TRBJ2-2; v_call: TRBV4-3; clone_size: few; cdr3_aa: CASSPLDSGETGELFF
j_call: TRBJ2-7; v_call: TRBV5-5; clone_size: many; cdr3_aa: CASSNRGPYEQYF
j_call: TRBJ1-3; v_call: TRBV7-2; clone_size: few; cdr3_aa: CASSYPGQGLGNTIYF
j_call: TRBJ2-4; v_call: TRBV7-9; clone_size: NA; cdr3_aa: CASSGRQGLAKNIQYF
j_call: TRBJ2-2; v_call: TRBV5-1; clone_size: many; cdr3_aa: CASSLASGVTGELFF
j_call: TRBJ1-2; v_call: TRBV15; clone_size: many; cdr3_aa: CATQGSNYGYTF
j_call: TRBJ2-5; v_call: TRBV20-1; clone_size: many; cdr3_aa: CSASGETQYF
j_call: TRBJ2-7; v_call: TRBV20-1; clone_size: NA; cdr3_aa: CSAAGQGAQYEQYF
j_call: TRBJ2-1; v_call: TRBV24-1; clone_size: NA; cdr3_aa: CATRGGNPGEQFF
j_call: TRBJ2-3; v_call: TRBV5-1; clone_size: NA; cdr3_aa: CASSLAGSSDTQYF
j_call: TRBJ1-1; v_call: TRBV4-2; clone_size: many; cdr3_aa: CASSRSGQGITEAFF
j_call: TRBJ2-2; v_call: TRBV9; clone_size: NA; cdr3_aa: CASSGAGAANTGELFF
j_call: TRBJ1-1; v_call: TRBV19; clone_size: NA; cdr3_aa: CASSLRRGSTEAFF
j_call: TRBJ1-6; v_call: TRBV20-1; clone_size: NA; cdr3_aa: CSARARGNYNSPLHF
j_call: TRBJ2-1; v_call: TRBV14; clone_size: few; cdr3_aa: CASSLIAGGPDEQFF
j_call: TRBJ1-6; v_call: TRBV7-2; clone_size: many; cdr3_aa: CASSLTDRASPLHF
j_call: TRBJ2-4; v_call: TRBV6-2/TRBV6-3; clone_size: many; cdr3_aa: CASRRTGWGNIQYF
j_call: TRBJ1-2; v_call: TRBV28; clone_size: many; cdr3_aa: CATFKQGRVGTNYGYTF
j_call: TRBJ2-2; v_call: TRBV18; clone_size: NA; cdr3_aa: CASSPGLAGIYGELFF
j_call: TRBJ2-1; v_call: TRBV18; clone_size: NA; cdr3_aa: CASSKGLVGEQFF
j_call: TRBJ1-2; v_call: TRBV20-1; clone_size: few; cdr3_aa: CSARVREGARGYTF
j_call: TRBJ1-5; v_call: TRBV29-1; clone_size: NA; cdr3_aa: CSVVEGGGPQHF
j_call: TRBJ2-1; v_call: TRBV18; clone_size: few; cdr3_aa: CASSLGRRDEQFF
j_call: TRBJ2-2; v_call: TRBV5-1; clone_size: many; cdr3_aa: CASSLERESNTGELFF
j_call: TRBJ2-1; v_call: TRBV6-5; clone_size: few; cdr3_aa: CASSLNPHSYNEQFF
j_call: TRBJ2-7; v_call: TRBV4-1; clone_size: NA; cdr3_aa: CSNGVDGTSGNYEQYF
j_call: TRBJ2-1; v_call: TRBV19; clone_size: many; cdr3_aa: CASSIDLPSGSYNEQFF
j_call: TRBJ2-1; v_call: TRBV11-2; clone_size: many; cdr3_aa: CASSLFQWLSSYNEQFF
j_call: TRBJ1-1; v_call: TRBV5-1; clone_size: many; cdr3_aa: CASSTGGRQSTEAFF
j_call: TRBJ1-3; v_call: TRBV9; clone_size: few; cdr3_aa: CASSVARDSSGNTIYF
j_call: TRBJ1-5; v_call: TRBV9; clone_size: NA; cdr3_aa: CASSVGGQGNQPQHF
j_call: TRBJ2-2; v_call: TRBV4-2; clone_size: many; cdr3_aa: CASSQAPGGPVFNTGELFF
j_call: TRBJ2-1; v_call: TRBV18; clone_size: NA; cdr3_aa: CASSPPAKGVNEQFF
j_call: TRBJ1-6; v_call: TRBV12-3/TRBV12-4; clone_size: few; cdr3_aa: CASRIGQGIASYNSPLHF
j_call: TRBJ1-1; v_call: TRBV7-2; clone_size: many; cdr3_aa: CASSLIGPGGNTEAFF
j_call: TRBJ1-2; v_call: TRBV19; clone_size: NA; cdr3_aa: CASSTKGQQIYGYTF